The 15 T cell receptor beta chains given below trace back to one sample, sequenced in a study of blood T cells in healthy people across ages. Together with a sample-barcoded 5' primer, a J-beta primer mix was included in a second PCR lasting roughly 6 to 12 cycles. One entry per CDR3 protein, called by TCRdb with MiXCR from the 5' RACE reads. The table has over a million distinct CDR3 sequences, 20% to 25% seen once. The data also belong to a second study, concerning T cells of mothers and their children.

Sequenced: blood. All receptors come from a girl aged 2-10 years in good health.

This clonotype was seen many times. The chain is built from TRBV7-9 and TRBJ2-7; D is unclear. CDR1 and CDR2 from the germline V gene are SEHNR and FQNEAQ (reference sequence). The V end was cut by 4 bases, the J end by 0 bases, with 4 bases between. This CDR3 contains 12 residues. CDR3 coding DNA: TGTGCCAGCAGCTCACTCTCCTACGAGCAGTACTTC. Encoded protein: CASSSLSYEQYF.

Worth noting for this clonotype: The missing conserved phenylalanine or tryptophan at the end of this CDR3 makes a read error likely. CDR3 in amino acids: CASSDRTGINEKLFS. The CDR3 DNA is TGTGCCAGCAGTGACCGGACAGGGATAAATGAAAAACTGTTTTCT. The V and J genes are TRBV28 and TRBJ1-4, with TRBD1 matching 8 bases. The germline V gene encodes CDR1 MDHEN and CDR2 SYDVKM. The CDR3 is 15 amino acids. Trimming took 5 bases from V and 5 from J; bases not matched to a gene: 7.

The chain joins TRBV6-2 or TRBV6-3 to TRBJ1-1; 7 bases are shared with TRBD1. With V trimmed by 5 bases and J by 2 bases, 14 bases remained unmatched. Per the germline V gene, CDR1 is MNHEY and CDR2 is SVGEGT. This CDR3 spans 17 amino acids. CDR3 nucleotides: TGTGCCAGCAGTATAAACAGAATCCGGGACAGAAACACTGAAGCTTTCTTT. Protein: CASSINRIRDRNTEAFF.

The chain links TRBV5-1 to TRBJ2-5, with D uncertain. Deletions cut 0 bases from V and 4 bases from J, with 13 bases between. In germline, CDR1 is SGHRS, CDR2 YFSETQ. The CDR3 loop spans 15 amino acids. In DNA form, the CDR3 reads TGCGCCAGCAGCTTGGCCTCGGGTCTTGGAGAGACCCAGTACTTC. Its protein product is CASSLASGLGETQYF.

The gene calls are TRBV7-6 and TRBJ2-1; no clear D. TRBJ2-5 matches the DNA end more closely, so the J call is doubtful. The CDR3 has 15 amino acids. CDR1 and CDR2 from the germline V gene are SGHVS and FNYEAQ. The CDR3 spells CASSLVVLERETQYF. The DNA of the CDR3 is TGTGCCAGCAGCTTAGTGGTTCTAGAGAGAGAGACCCAGTACTTC.

The CDR3 nucleotides read TGCAGCGTTCAGGGATCCACGAACACTGAAGCTTTCTTT. Its protein product is CSVQGSTNTEAFF. V gene TRBV29-1 combines with J gene TRBJ1-1, with D tentatively TRBD1 (5 bases). The V gene's germline CDR1 is SQVTM and CDR2 ANQGSEA. Trimming shortened V by 5 bases and J by 1 base, and 11 bases separated the two germline ends. CDR3 length equals 13 residues.

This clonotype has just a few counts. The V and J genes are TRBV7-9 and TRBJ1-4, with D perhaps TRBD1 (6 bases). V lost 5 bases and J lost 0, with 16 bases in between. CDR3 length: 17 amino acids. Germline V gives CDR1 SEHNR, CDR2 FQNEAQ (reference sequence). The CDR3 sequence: CASSQLGTPPTNEKLFF. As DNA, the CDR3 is TGTGCCAGCAGCCAACTCGGGACACCCCCAACTAATGAAAAACTGTTTTTT.

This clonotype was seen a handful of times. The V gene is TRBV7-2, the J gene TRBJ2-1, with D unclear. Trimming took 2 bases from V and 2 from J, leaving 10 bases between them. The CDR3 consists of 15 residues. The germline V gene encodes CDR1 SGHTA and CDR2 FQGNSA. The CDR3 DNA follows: TGTGCCAGCAGCTTATCACCCAGCACCTACAATGAGCAGTTCTTC. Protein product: CASSLSPSTYNEQFF.

The CDR3 sequence: CATSAGTAGEETQYF. CDR3 in DNA: TGTGCCACCAGTGCTGGGACAGCCGGAGAAGAGACCCAGTACTTC. This chain connects TRBV24-1 to TRBJ2-5, with 7 bases aligning to TRBD1. The CDR3 sequence is 15 residues long. V lost 5 bases to trimming and J lost 3 bases; unmatched junction nucleotides: 8. CDR1 and CDR2 (germline): KGHDR, SFDVKD.

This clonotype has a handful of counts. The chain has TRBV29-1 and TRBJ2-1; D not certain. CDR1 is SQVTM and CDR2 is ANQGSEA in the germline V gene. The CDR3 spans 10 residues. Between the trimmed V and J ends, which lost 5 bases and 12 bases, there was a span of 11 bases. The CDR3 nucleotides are TGCAGCGTTCGGGCATCACGGCAGTTCTTC. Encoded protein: CSVRASRQFF.

The CDR3 sequence: CASRDRGPAGNYGYTF. CDR3 nucleotides: TGTGCCAGCAGAGACAGGGGGCCGGCGGGAAACTATGGCTACACCTTC. This chain joins TRBV2 and TRBJ1-2; TRBD1 matches at 10 bases. Trimming cost V 6 bases and J 2 bases; bases outside gene matches: 9. The CDR3 is made up of 16 amino acids. Germline V gives CDR1 SNHLY, CDR2 FYNNEI.

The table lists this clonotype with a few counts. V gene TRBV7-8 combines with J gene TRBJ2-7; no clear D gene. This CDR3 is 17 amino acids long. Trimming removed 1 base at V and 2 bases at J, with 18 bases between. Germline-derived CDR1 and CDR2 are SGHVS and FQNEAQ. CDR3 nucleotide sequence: TGTGCCAGCAGCTTAGTCATCCGGGCTTCGTTCCCCTACGAGCAGTACTTC. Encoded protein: CASSLVIRASFPYEQYF. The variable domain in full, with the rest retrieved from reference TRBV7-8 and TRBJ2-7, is GAGVSQSPRYKVAKRGQDVALRCDPISGHVSLFWYQQALGQGPEFLTYFQNEAQLDKSGLPSDRFFAERPEGSVSTLKIQRTQQEDSAVYLCASSLVIRASFPYEQYFGPGTRLTVT.

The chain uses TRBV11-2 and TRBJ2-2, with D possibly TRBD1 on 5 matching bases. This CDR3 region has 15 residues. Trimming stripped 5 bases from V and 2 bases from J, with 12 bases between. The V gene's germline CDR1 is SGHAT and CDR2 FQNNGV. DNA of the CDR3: TGTGCCAGCAGCCATCTACAGGATAACACCGGGGAGCTGTTTTTT. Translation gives CASSHLQDNTGELFF.

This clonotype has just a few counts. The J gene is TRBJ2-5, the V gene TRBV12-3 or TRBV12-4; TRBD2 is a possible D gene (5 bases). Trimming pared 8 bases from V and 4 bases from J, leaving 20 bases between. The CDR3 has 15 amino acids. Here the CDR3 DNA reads TGTGCCAGCGTTTTACGGGGTGGGCAAGGAGAGACCCAGTACTTC. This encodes CASVLRGGQGETQYF.

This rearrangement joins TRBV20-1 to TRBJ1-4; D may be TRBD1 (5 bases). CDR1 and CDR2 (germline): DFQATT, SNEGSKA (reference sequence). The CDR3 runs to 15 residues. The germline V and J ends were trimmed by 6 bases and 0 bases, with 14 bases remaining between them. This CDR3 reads CSAQIGAATNEKLFF. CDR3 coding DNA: TGCAGTGCCCAAATTGGGGCAGCAACTAATGAAAAACTGTTTTTT.